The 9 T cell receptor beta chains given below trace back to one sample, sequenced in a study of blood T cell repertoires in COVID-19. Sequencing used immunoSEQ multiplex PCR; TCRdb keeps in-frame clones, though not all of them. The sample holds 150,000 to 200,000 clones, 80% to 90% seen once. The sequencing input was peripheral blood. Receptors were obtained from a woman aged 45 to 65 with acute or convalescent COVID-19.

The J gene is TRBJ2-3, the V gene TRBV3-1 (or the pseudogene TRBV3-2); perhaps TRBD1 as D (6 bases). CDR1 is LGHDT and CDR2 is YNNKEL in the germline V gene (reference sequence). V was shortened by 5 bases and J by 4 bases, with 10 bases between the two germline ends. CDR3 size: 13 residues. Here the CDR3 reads CASSSNRADTQYF. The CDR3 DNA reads TGTGCCAGCAGCTCGAACAGGGCAGATACGCAGTATTTT.

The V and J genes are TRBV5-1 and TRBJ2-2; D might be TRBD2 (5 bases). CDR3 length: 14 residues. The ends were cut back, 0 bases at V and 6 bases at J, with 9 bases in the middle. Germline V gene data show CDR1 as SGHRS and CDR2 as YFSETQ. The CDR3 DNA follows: TGCGCCAGCAGCTTGGATCCGGGGTCCGGGGAGCTGTTTTTT. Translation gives CASSLDPGSGELFF.

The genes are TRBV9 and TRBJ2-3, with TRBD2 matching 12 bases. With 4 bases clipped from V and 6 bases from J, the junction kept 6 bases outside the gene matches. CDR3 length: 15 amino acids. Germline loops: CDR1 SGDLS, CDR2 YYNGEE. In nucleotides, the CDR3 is TGTGCCAGCAGCTTAAATCTAGCGGGAGGGGATACGCAGTATTTT. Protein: CASSLNLAGGDTQYF.

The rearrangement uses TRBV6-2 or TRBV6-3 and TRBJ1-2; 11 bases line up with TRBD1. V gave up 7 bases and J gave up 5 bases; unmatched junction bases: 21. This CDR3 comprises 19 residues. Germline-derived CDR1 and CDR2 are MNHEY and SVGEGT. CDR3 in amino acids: CASTPNRDRGTTVLYGYTF. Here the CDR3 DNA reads TGTGCCAGCACCCCAAACCGGGACAGGGGGACTACCGTCCTTTATGGCTACACCTTC.

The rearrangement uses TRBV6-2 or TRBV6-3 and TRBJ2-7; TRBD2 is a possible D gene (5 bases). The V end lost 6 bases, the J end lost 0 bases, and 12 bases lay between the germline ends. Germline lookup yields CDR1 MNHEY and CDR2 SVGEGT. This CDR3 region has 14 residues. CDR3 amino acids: CASSPSGGSYEQYF. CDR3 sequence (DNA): TGTGCCAGCAGCCCCAGCGGAGGCTCCTACGAGCAGTACTTC.

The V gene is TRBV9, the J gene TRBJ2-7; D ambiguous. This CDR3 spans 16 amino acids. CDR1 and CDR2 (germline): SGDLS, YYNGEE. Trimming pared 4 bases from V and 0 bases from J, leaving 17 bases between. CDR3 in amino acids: CASSPGLVYTSYEQYF. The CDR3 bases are TGTGCCAGCAGCCCAGGCTTGGTCTATACCTCCTACGAGCAGTACTTC. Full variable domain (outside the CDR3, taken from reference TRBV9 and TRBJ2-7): DSGVTQTPKHLITATGQRVTLRCSPRSGDLSVYWYQQSLDQGLQFLIQYYNGEERAKGNILERFSAQQFPDLHSELNLSSLELGDSALYFCASSPGLVYTSYEQYFGPGTRLTVT.

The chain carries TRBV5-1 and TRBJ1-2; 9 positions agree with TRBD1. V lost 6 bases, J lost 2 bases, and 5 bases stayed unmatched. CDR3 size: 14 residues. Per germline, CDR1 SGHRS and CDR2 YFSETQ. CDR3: CASNTGGANYGYTF. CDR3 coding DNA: TGCGCCAGCAACACAGGGGGCGCAAACTATGGCTACACCTTC.

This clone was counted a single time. CDR3 residues: CASSLRGQYGYTF. CDR3 bases: TGTGCCAGCAGCTTACGAGGACAGTATGGCTACACCTTC. The chain uses TRBV7-9 and TRBJ1-2; D is possibly TRBD1 (6 bases). V lost 2 bases and J lost 5, with 9 bases in between. Germline V gene data show CDR1 as SEHNR and CDR2 as FQNEAQ (reference sequence). The CDR3 loop spans 13 amino acids.

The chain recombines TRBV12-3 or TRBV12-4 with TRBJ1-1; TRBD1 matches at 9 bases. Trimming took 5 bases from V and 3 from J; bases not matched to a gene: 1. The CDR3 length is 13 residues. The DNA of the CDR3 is TGTGCCAGCAGTCGACAGGGGGACACTGAAGCTTTCTTT. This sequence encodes CASSRQGDTEAFF.